This T cell receptor (beta chain) is from a study of technical replicates of blood from several donors. The table came from immunoSEQ multiplex PCR; TCRdb's copy has only in-frame clones and leaves some out. The table lists approximately 69,000 clones, over 80% of them singletons. CDR1 and CDR2 from the germline V gene are SGHTA and FQGNSA. The CDR3 has 14 residues. Trimming took 5 bases from V and 6 from J; bases not matched to a gene: 7. The receptor's source is a human donor in good health. Some clones in this sample may be carry-over from other donors' samples. Material: PBMCs. The V and J genes are TRBV7-2 and TRBJ2-7; TRBD2 matches at 10 bases. In nucleotides, the CDR3 is TGTGCCAGCAGCCGTTTTGAGCGGGAGGGCGAGCAGTACTTC. It yields the protein CASSRFEREGEQYF.